Sequencing of this T cell receptor beta chain was carried out in a study of blood T cell repertoires in COVID-19. This CDR3 is built from 13 residues. V gave up 7 bases and J gave up 3 bases, with 10 bases separating them. Data came from immunoSEQ multiplex PCR; TCRdb stores just in-frame clones and leaves some out. The table shows about 87,000 clones, with over 75% occurring only once. This rearrangement joins TRBV12-3 or TRBV12-4 to TRBJ1-5; D remains ambiguous. The sample consisted of peripheral blood. This clonotype was sampled from a woman in her 70s with acute or convalescent COVID-19. CDR3 sequence (DNA): TGTGCCAGCACCCCGGGTCCCAATCAGCCCCAGCATTTT. Protein sequence: CASTPGPNQPQHF.